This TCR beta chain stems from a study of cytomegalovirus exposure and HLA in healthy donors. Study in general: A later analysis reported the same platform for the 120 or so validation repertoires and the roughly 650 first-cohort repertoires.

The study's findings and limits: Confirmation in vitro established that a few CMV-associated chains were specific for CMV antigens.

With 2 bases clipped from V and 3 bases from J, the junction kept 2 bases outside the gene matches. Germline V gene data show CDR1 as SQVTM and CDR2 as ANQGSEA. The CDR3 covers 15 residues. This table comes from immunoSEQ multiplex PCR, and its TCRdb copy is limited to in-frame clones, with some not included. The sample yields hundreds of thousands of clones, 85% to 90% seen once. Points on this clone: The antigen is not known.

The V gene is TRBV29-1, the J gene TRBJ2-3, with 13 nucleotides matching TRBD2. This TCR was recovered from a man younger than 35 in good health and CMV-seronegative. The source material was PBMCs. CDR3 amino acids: CSVERLAGGTDTQYF. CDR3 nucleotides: TGCAGCGTTGAACGACTAGCGGGAGGTACAGATACGCAGTATTTT.